This TCR beta chain appears in the sequencing data of a study of blood T cell repertoires in COVID-19. This study enrolled people aged 18 to 89 from approximately 25 US geographic areas. Two consecutive negative NP/OP PCR tests, clearance, or resolved symptoms defined Cohort 3 recovery. Sequencing used immunoSEQ multiplex PCR; TCRdb keeps in-frame clones, though not all of them. Of hundreds of thousands of clones listed, under 95% are singletons. Only a few counts were recorded for this clone. This CDR3 is built from 15 residues. Germline assignment: CDR1 LGHDT and CDR2 YNNKEL (reference sequence). After removal of 4 bases from V and 4 bases from J, the junction contained 4 bases not matched to a gene.

Sequences were obtained from PBMCs or T cells enriched from blood (not recorded which). The TCR comes from a man between 60 and 75 years old who had recovered from COVID-19. V gene TRBV3-1 (or the pseudogene TRBV3-2) combines with J gene TRBJ2-3, with 11 bases fitting TRBD2. The CDR3 loop is CASSPTSGRPDTQYF. CDR3 DNA: TGTGCCAGCAGCCCAACTAGCGGGAGACCAGATACGCAGTATTTT.